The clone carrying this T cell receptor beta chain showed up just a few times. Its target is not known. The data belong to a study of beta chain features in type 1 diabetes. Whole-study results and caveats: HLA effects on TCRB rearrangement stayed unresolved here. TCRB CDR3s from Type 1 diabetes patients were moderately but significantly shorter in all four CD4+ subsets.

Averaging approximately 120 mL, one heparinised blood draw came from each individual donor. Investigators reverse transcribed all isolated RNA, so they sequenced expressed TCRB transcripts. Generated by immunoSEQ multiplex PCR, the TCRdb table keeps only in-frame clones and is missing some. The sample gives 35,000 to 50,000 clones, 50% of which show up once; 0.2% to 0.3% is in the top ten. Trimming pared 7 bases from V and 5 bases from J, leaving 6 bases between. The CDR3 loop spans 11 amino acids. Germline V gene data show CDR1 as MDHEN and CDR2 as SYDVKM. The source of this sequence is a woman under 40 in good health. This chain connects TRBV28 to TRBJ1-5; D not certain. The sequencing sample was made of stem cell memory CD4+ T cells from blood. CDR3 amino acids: CASTRDQPQHF. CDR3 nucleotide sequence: TGTGCCAGCACGAGAGATCAGCCCCAGCATTTT.